These T cell receptor beta chains were read from a single sample in a study of OX40 agonist ivuxolimab in advanced cancers. TCRdb's table, derived via immunoSEQ multiplex PCR, lists solely in-frame clones and lacks some. The sample comprises tens of thousands of clones, 70% to 80% of which are singletons, and around 18% rests with the top ten. The sequencing here drew on CD4+ or CD8+ T cells sorted from blood, taken in a trial of the OX40 agonist ivuxolimab. These TCRs come from an adult with an advanced solid tumor such as melanoma, head and neck, liver or kidney cancer. CDR3s include the opening cysteine and the closing phenylalanine or tryptophan. The order of the fields is V gene, clone size, J gene, D gene, CDR3 DNA, CDR3 protein. A D gene is named only where the DNA matches it firmly. Part of the rows lack a size; the others show once, few, many or a class for expanded clones.

V: TRBV29-1
size: -
J: TRBJ2-3
D: -
DNA: TGCAGCGTACAACCGACAGATACGCAGTATTTT
CDR3: CSVQPTDTQYF

V: TRBV18
size: once
J: TRBJ1-4
D: -
DNA: TGTGCCAGCTCGTTATACAGGGTTGGGGATGAAAAACTGTTTTTT
CDR3: CASSLYRVGDEKLFF

V: TRBV5-4
size: -
J: TRBJ2-1
D: -
DNA: TGTGCCAGCAGCCCGGACAGCTCCTACAATGAGCAGTTCTTC
CDR3: CASSPDSSYNEQFF

V: TRBV6-5
size: -
J: TRBJ1-1
D: -
DNA: TGTGCCAGCAGCACTGGGGGGGCAGGTAACACTGAAGCTTTCTTT
CDR3: CASSTGGAGNTEAFF

V: TRBV7-2
size: -
J: TRBJ1-1
D: TRBD1
DNA: TGTGCCAGCAGCCCGGACAGGGGGCGCTATGCTTTCTTT
CDR3: CASSPDRGRYAFF

V: TRBV29-1
size: once
J: TRBJ2-4
D: -
DNA: TGCAGCGTTGCTGGGGTTCTTTTAGCCAAAAACATTCAGTACTTC
CDR3: CSVAGVLLAKNIQYF

V: TRBV6-5
size: -
J: TRBJ1-5
D: -
DNA: TGTGCCAGCAGTCCCCTGACAGATAGCAATCAGCCCCAGCATTTT
CDR3: CASSPLTDSNQPQHF

V: TRBV5-1
size: few
J: TRBJ2-6
D: -
DNA: TGCGCCAGCAGCTTGGGGGGTTGGGCTTCTGGGGCCAACGTCCTGACTTTC
CDR3: CASSLGGWASGANVLTF

V: TRBV19
size: -
J: TRBJ2-5
D: TRBD2
DNA: TGTGCCAGTACTAGCGGGAGGGGGGAGACCCAGTACTTC
CDR3: CASTSGRGETQYF

V: TRBV6-1
size: -
J: TRBJ1-6
D: -
DNA: TGTGCCAGCAGTGATAGGACTATAATATTCTCCTATAATTCACCCCTCCACTTT
CDR3: CASSDRTIIFSYNSPLHF

V: TRBV2
size: -
J: TRBJ2-7
D: TRBD1
DNA: TGTGCCAGCAGGGGGGACAGTGCCTACGAGCAGTACTTC
CDR3: CASRGDSAYEQYF

V: TRBV6-5
size: -
J: TRBJ2-3
D: -
DNA: TGTGCCAGCAGTTTGAGGAACAGGGCCACAGATACGCAGTATTTT
CDR3: CASSLRNRATDTQYF

V: TRBV9
size: -
J: TRBJ1-1
D: TRBD1
DNA: TGTGCCAGCAGCTGGGGACAGAGCACTGAAGCTTTCTTT
CDR3: CASSWGQSTEAFF

V: TRBV1
size: -
J: TRBJ2-2
D: -
DNA: TGCACCAGCAGCCAACCGCAGGTTCAGGGGGGCGGGGAGCTGTTTTTT
CDR3: CTSSQPQVQGGGELFF

V: TRBV2
size: many
J: TRBJ2-1
D: -
DNA: TGTGCCAGCAGCCTTGGACGGGATTCTTACAATGAGCAGTTCTTC
CDR3: CASSLGRDSYNEQFF

V: TRBV27
size: -
J: TRBJ2-7
D: TRBD1
DNA: TGTGCCAGCCAGGGACAGGGTTCCTACGAGCAGTACTTC
CDR3: CASQGQGSYEQYF

V: TRBV30
size: -
J: TRBJ2-3
D: TRBD1
DNA: TGTGCCCGACAGGGGAGCACAGATACGCAGTATTTT
CDR3: CARQGSTDTQYF

V: TRBV6-6
size: -
J: TRBJ1-5
D: -
DNA: TGTGCCAGCAGTTGGACGGTATATAGCAATCAGCCCCAGCATTTT
CDR3: CASSWTVYSNQPQHF

V: TRBV29-1
size: once
J: TRBJ2-2
D: -
DNA: TGCAGCGTTGCTGGACACCAGCTCACCTCGAACACCGGGGAGCTGTTTTTT
CDR3: CSVAGHQLTSNTGELFF

V: TRBV19
size: -
J: TRBJ1-6
D: TRBD1
DNA: TGTGCCAGTAGTACAACAGGGGACGCTTTTTATTCACCCCTCCACTTT
CDR3: CASSTTGDAFYSPLHF

V: TRBV30
size: -
J: TRBJ2-2
D: TRBD1
DNA: TGTGCCTGGATGTTCGGGACAGGGGGATCCGGGGAGCTGTTTTTT
CDR3: CAWMFGTGGSGELFF

V: TRBV9
size: once
J: TRBJ1-2
D: -
DNA: TGTGCCAGCAGCGTAGTAGGGGCCGGCTATGGCTACACCTTC
CDR3: CASSVVGAGYGYTF

V: TRBV6-1
size: -
J: TRBJ1-2
D: -
DNA: TGTGCCAGCAGTGAAGAGGTTACGGCCTATGGCTACACCTTC
CDR3: CASSEEVTAYGYTF

V: TRBV5-1
size: few
J: TRBJ1-5
D: -
DNA: TGCGCCAGCATCGGGGGCAATCAGCCCCAGCATTTT
CDR3: CASIGGNQPQHF

V: TRBV5-4
size: few
J: TRBJ1-2
D: -
DNA: TGTGCCAGCAGAATGGGGGGGGCCGGGGGCTACACCTTC
CDR3: CASRMGGAGGYTF

V: TRBV7-8
size: -
J: TRBJ1-6
D: -
DNA: TGTGCCAGCAGCTTATGGGAGGAATCACCCCTCCACTTT
CDR3: CASSLWEESPLHF